The T cell receptor gamma chain described here comes from a study of γδ T cells in repeated Plasmodium falciparum infection. Across the study: Over roughly 600 days, donors received four mosquito-bite P. falciparum NF54 infections. Malian repertoires were sampled cross-sectionally without transmission and longitudinally through febrile malaria. Study-level findings and limits: Compared with Australian children, Malian Vdelta2-negative repertoires seemed more clonal, less diverse, less shared. Vgamma9/Vdelta2+ repertoires stayed stably polyclonal over time and infection.

This clone was picked up a small number of times. The antigen is unknown. This DNA translates differently at residue 5 from the TCRdb protein, which is that of a much larger clone; a read error is likely, and the protein shown is the DNA's own translation. Gammadelta T cells were flow-sorted from PBMC into Vgamma9/Vdelta2+ and Vdelta2-negative populations for bulk analysis. Unmatched junction bases numbered 8, after V lost 6 bases and J lost 4 bases. The CDR3 spans 14 residues. The germline V gene has CDR1 GITISATS and CDR2 ISYDGTV (reference sequence). TCRdb re-analyzed the multiplex PCR reads via CATT. The sample includes about 30,000 gamma-chain clones, more than 1.4% of them seen just once.

The chain joins TRGV9 to TRGJP1. As TCRdb names no J gene, one was assigned here on the basis of a DNA match to germline. The sequencing input was gamma-delta T cells from blood. The sequence was obtained from a pool of human donors (malaria-infected and uninfected, not separated). CDR3 in amino acids: CALWKPNTGWFKIF. The CDR3 DNA reads as TGTGCCTTGTGGAAGCCAAACACTGGTTGGTTCAAGATATTT.